This is a list of T cell receptor beta chains from one sample in a study of cytomegalovirus exposure and HLA in healthy donors. The repertoire was sequenced with immunoSEQ multiplex PCR; TCRdb's copy has only in-frame clones and lacks some. The data hold about 110,000 clones, with around 60% observed a single time. The sequenced material came from PBMCs. The receptors come from a young man in good health and CMV-seropositive. CDR3s include the opening cysteine and the closing phenylalanine or tryptophan. The D gene is left open where the match is weak. The size field is filled for only some rows; it gives once, few, many or a size class.

d_gene	abundance	v_gene	j_gene	CDR3nt	CDR3aa
.	.	TRBV5-4	TRBJ1-2	TGTGCCAGCAGCTCCCTCGGGAGCTATGGCTACACCTTC	CASSSLGSYGYTF
.	.	TRBV7-8	TRBJ2-5	TGTGCCAGCAGCAGAAGCGGTCAAGAGACCCAGTACTTC	CASSRSGQETQYF
TRBD1	.	TRBV5-4	TRBJ1-2	TGTGCCAGCAGAGACAGGGGCCCCTATGGCTACACCTTC	CASRDRGPYGYTF
.	.	TRBV7-9	TRBJ1-1	TGTGCCAGCAGCCCCGGTCCACCGAACACTGAAGCTTTCTTT	CASSPGPPNTEAFF
.	few	TRBV14	TRBJ2-1	TGTGCCAGCAGCCCGGGGGGCCGTCGAAAATTCTTC	CASSPGGRRKFF
.	.	TRBV4-1	TRBJ1-5	TGCGCCAGCAGCCTACAGGGATTTAATCAGCCCCAGCATTTT	CASSLQGFNQPQHF
TRBD1	.	TRBV5-6	TRBJ1-1	TGTGCCAGCAGCCCTATGGGGACAGGGGGAAGAACGGCTTTCTTT	CASSPMGTGGRTAFF
.	.	TRBV5-6	TRBJ1-6	TGTGCCAGCAGCTTTGACAGCGCTAATAATTCACCCCTCCACTTT	CASSFDSANNSPLHF
.	few	TRBV7-9	TRBJ1-2	TGTGCCAGCACCAAAGGACAAACCACATATGGCTACACCTTC	CASTKGQTTYGYTF
TRBD2	.	TRBV7-2	TRBJ2-1	TGTGCCAGCAGCTTAAGTGCTAGCGGGGGGAATGAGCAGTTCTTC	CASSLSASGGNEQFF
TRBD1	.	TRBV27	TRBJ2-7	TGTGCCAGCAGGGACGGGACAGGGGGCTCCTACGAGCAGTACTTC	CASRDGTGGSYEQYF
.	.	TRBV5-1	TRBJ1-3	TGCGCCAGCAGCTTGGACGTCTCCAGCTCTGGAAACACCATATATTTT	CASSLDVSSSGNTIYF